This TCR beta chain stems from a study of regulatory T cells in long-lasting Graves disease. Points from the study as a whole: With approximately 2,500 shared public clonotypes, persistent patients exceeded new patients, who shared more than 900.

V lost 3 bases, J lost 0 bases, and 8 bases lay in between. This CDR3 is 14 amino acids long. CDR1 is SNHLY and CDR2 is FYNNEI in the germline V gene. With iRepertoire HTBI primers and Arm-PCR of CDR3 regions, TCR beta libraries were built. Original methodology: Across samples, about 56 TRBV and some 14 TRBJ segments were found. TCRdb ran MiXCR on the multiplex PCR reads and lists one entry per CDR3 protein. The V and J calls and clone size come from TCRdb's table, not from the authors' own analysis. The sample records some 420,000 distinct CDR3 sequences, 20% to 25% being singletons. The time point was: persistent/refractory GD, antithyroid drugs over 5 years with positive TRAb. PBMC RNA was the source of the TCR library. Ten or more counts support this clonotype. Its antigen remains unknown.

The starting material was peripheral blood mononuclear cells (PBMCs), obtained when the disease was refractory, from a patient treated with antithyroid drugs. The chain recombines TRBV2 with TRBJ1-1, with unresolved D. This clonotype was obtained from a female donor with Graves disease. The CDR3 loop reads CASSETLMNTEAFF. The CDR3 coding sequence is TGTGCCAGCAGTGAGACCCTAATGAACACTGAAGCTTTCTTT.